The next 14 T cell receptor beta chains were all read from a single sample in a study of blood T cells in healthy people across ages. Using a J-beta primer mix together with a sample-barcoded 5' primer, a second PCR was run for roughly 7 to 12 cycles. From the 5' RACE reads, TCRdb called clonotypes with MiXCR, one entry per CDR3 protein. The data hold over 1,500,000 distinct CDR3 sequences, with less than 50% observed a single time. The sample consisted of blood. Receptor source: a woman in her thirties or forties in good health.

This clonotype has a handful of counts. The chain employs TRBV20-1 and TRBJ2-1; TRBD2 matches at 7 bases. Germline values: CDR1 DFQATT, CDR2 SNEGSKA (reference sequence). V gave up 1 base and J gave up 5 bases; unmatched junction bases: 5. CDR3 length equals 14 residues. CDR3 region: CSARAGGRNNEQFF. CDR3 DNA sequence: TGCAGTGCTAGAGCCGGGGGGAGGAACAATGAGCAGTTCTTC.

Points on this clonotype: The junction differs from germline at one of its ends, possibly a read error. V usage is TRBV6-5 and J usage is TRBJ2-5; no definite D call. Germline lookup yields CDR1 MNHEY and CDR2 SVGAGI. CDR3 length equals 14 residues. CDR3 nucleotides: TGTGCCAGCAGGTACTTGGGTTCCCAAGAGACCCAGTACTTC. Protein product: CASRYLGSQETQYF.

On this clonotype: A junction end diverges from the germline sequence, so it may reflect a read error. The gene calls are TRBV7-7 and TRBJ2-1, with no clear D. CDR1 is SSHAT and CDR2 is FNYEAQ in the germline V gene (reference sequence). The CDR3 is made up of 14 amino acids. The CDR3 DNA is TGTGCTAGCAGCTTCAGGCCGGAGACGAATGAGCAGTTCTTC. This sequence encodes CASSFRPETNEQFF.

This clonotype was detected a few times. CDR3 amino acids: CASSSRMVRGEGNEQFF. For the CDR3, the DNA is TGTGCCAGCAGTTCGAGGATGGTTAGGGGAGAAGGGAATGAGCAGTTCTTC. This chain joins TRBV6-6 and TRBJ2-1; TRBD1 or TRBD2 may be the D gene (5 bases each). The CDR3 consists of 17 residues. Germline loops: CDR1 MNHNY, CDR2 SVGAGI (reference sequence). V was cut by 4 bases and J by 7 bases, with 23 bases left in between.

Only a few counts were recorded for this clonotype. The rearrangement links TRBV27 to TRBJ2-5, with TRBD2 identical over 8 bases. Germline values: CDR1 MNHEY, CDR2 SMNVEV (reference sequence). CDR3 length: 15 amino acids. With V trimmed by 8 bases and J by 1 base, 9 bases remained unmatched. Here the CDR3 reads CASSIGSGVQETQYF. CDR3 DNA sequence: TGTGCCAGCTCTATCGGTAGCGGGGTCCAAGAGACCCAGTACTTC.

A few counts support this clonotype. V and J are TRBV2 and TRBJ2-5; D is unclear. Germline CDR1 reads SNHLY; CDR2 reads FYNNEI. CDR3 length: 13 amino acids. Trimming removed 9 bases from V and 5 bases from J, with 16 bases in between. For the CDR3, the DNA is TGTGCCAGGAGATGGACGGCTCGGGAGACCCAGTACTTC. Translated: CARRWTARETQYF.

This rearrangement joins TRBV2 to TRBJ2-6; the D call may be TRBD1 or TRBD2 (5 bases each). V lost 6 bases and J lost 0, with 12 bases in between. There are 16 residues in the CDR3. CDR1 and CDR2 (germline): SNHLY, FYNNEI. The CDR3 here is CASRGRARSGANVLTF. CDR3 bases: TGTGCCAGCAGGGGGCGGGCGCGCTCTGGGGCCAACGTCCTGACTTTC. Drawing the rest from reference TRBV2 and TRBJ2-6, the complete variable domain is EPEVTQTPSHQVTQMGQEVILRCVPISNHLYFYWYRQILGQKVEFLVSFYNNEISEKSEIFDDQFSVERPDGSNFTLKIRSTKLEDSAMYFCASRGRARSGANVLTFGAGSRLTVL.

This clonotype came up a few times. The CDR3: CASSQDVGGHASSTDTQYF. In DNA, the CDR3 is TGCGCCAGCAGCCAAGACGTCGGTGGACACGCGTCTAGCACAGATACGCAGTATTTT. The chain carries TRBV4-1 and TRBJ2-3; D perhaps matches TRBD1 (5 bases). V lost 0 bases and J 0 bases, leaving 19 bases between the germline ends. This CDR3 is built from 19 residues. The V gene's germline CDR1 is MGHRA and CDR2 YSYEKL.

The chain joins TRBV28 to TRBJ2-5; D ambiguous. Germline assignment: CDR1 MDHEN and CDR2 SYDVKM. The CDR3 consists of 14 residues. Between the trimmed V and J ends, which lost 6 bases and 4 bases, there was a span of 15 bases. The CDR3 loop reads CASSSQVTGETQYF. The CDR3 DNA is TGTGCCAGCAGCAGTCAGGTGACGGGAGAGACCCAGTACTTC. Complete variable domain (other parts from reference TRBV28 and TRBJ2-5): DVKVTQSSRYLVKRTGEKVFLECVQDMDHENMFWYRQDPGLGLRLIYFSYDVKMKEKGDIPEGYSVSREKKERFSLILESASTNQTSMYLCASSSQVTGETQYFGPGTRLLVL.

This clonotype was observed once. The chain links TRBV7-2 to TRBJ2-6; the D gene is possibly TRBD1 (6 bases). The CDR3 spans 17 residues. Trimming removed 3 bases at V and 0 bases at J, with 12 bases between. The germline V gene has CDR1 SGHTA and CDR2 FQGNSA. CDR3 amino acids: CASSLDRKTSGANVLTF. The CDR3 nucleotides are TGTGCCAGCAGCTTGGACAGAAAGACCTCTGGGGCCAACGTCCTGACTTTC. Full variable domain (missing parts from reference TRBV7-2 and TRBJ2-6): GAGVSQSPSNKVTEKGKDVELRCDPISGHTALYWYRQSLGQGLEFLIYFQGNSAPDKSGLPSDRFSAERTGGSVSTLTIQRTQQEDSAVYLCASSLDRKTSGANVLTFGAGSRLTVL.

In its sample, this clonotype was seen many times. CDR3 loop: CASTRQGGETQYF. The CDR3 DNA follows: TGTGCCAGCACCAGACAGGGTGGAGAGACCCAGTACTTC. The J gene is TRBJ2-5, the V gene TRBV7-2, with TRBD1 matching 7 bases. The CDR3 length is 13 residues. V gave up 7 bases and J gave up 4 bases; unmatched junction bases: 6. Germline V lookup: CDR1 SGHTA, CDR2 FQGNSA.

The rearrangement links TRBV15 to TRBJ1-5, with D perhaps TRBD1 (5 bases). CDR3 size: 15 residues. Per germline, CDR1 LNHNV and CDR2 YYDKDF (reference sequence). V lost 5 bases and J lost 5, with 16 bases in between. The CDR3 DNA is TGTGCCACCAGCGAAAGCAGGGCAGGATATCAGCCCCAGCATTTT. Protein product: CATSESRAGYQPQHF. Using reference TRBV15 and TRBJ1-5 for the parts outside the CDR3, the full variable domain is DAMVIQNPRYQVTQFGKPVTLSCSQTLNHNVMYWYQQKSSQAPKLLFHYYDKDFNNEADTPDNFQSRRPNTSFCFLDIRSPGLGDTAMYLCATSESRAGYQPQHFGDGTRLSIL.

This clonotype was seen more than once but under ten times. The chain uses TRBV6-6 and TRBJ1-1; 8 bases fit TRBD1. Losses at the gene ends were 9 bases for V and 5 bases for J; bases not matched to a gene: 8. CDR1 MNHNY and CDR2 SVGAGI come from the germline V gene (reference sequence). This CDR3 is 13 amino acids long. The CDR3 loop is CASRDRGGTEAFF. The CDR3, as DNA: TGTGCCAGTCGTGACAGGGGTGGGACTGAAGCTTTCTTT.

The V call is TRBV12-3 or TRBV12-4, the J call TRBJ2-5, with a tentative D call TRBD2 (5 bases). The ends were cut back, 3 bases at V and 5 bases at J, with 13 bases in the middle. This CDR3 contains 14 residues. In DNA, the CDR3 is TGTGCCAGCAGTTTTGTACAGCGCGGGGAGACCCAGTACTTC. Its protein product is CASSFVQRGETQYF.